This T cell receptor (beta chain) was observed in a study of control samples from healthy donors and cancer patients. This CDR3 region has 15 residues. J lost 1 base, V lost 4 bases, and 6 bases had no gene match. CDR1 is LNHDA and CDR2 is SQIVND in the germline V gene (reference sequence). The data were produced by immunoSEQ multiplex PCR, yet TCRdb's version contains in-frame clones alone and is incomplete. Of tens of thousands of clones detected, almost 96% appear once; the ten largest clones hold about 2%. The sample was blood. This receptor was identified in a woman aged 25-40 years in good health. This sequence joins TRBV19 and TRBJ2-7, with 8 bases identical to TRBD1. This chain's CDR3 is CASSKAGGVSYEQYF. The DNA of the CDR3 is TGTGCCAGTAGTAAAGCAGGGGGCGTATCCTACGAGCAGTACTTC.